The 17 T cell receptor beta chains below come from one sample, sequenced in a study of T cell clones after liver transplantation (dated by TCRdb to between 2019 and 2020). Libraries were built with the immunoSEQ multiplex PCR assay. TCRdb stores this immuneACCESS table with in-frame sequences only. Part of the clones is absent; in the studies checked, under half of the shortfall reflects unresolved V genes, and no reason is known for the rest. The sample table records 49,000 or so clones; about 67% of these occur just once. The leading ten clones occupy just under 10% of the sample. The sample in question was CD4+ T cells from blood, obtained approximately 54 months after liver transplant. Every receptor here comes from a human patient who received a liver transplant. In patients who had a transplant, some T cells may come from the graft donor.

The rearrangement links TRBV19 to TRBJ2-6, with a possible D match to TRBD2 (6 bases). Germline-derived CDR1 and CDR2 are LNHDA and SQIVND (reference sequence). CDR3 length: 16 residues. With 6 bases removed from V and 0 bases from J, the gap between germline ends came to 12 bases. The CDR3, as DNA: TGTGCCAGTAGGAGGGGACTCAACTCTGGGGCCAACGTCCTGACTTTC. Amino acids: CASRRGLNSGANVLTF.

This clone was seen repeatedly, ten times or more. The chain employs TRBV13 and TRBJ2-1, with a tentative D call TRBD1 (5 bases). Between the trimmed V and J ends, which lost 6 bases and 0 bases, there was a span of 9 bases. The CDR3 loop spans 14 amino acids. The germline gives CDR1 PRHDT, CDR2 FYEKMQ (reference sequence). The CDR3 DNA reads as TGTGCCAGCAGTCGACAGAGCTCCTACAATGAGCAGTTCTTC. Its translation is CASSRQSSYNEQFF.

The chain carries TRBV11-2 and TRBJ1-2; D uncertain. CDR3 length: 15 residues. In germline, CDR1 is SGHAT, CDR2 FQNNGV. Trimming cost V 1 base and J 6 bases, with 15 bases left between them. The CDR3 here is CASSLGDGVLDGYTF. As DNA, the CDR3 is TGTGCCAGCAGCTTAGGGGATGGGGTCCTCGATGGCTACACCTTC.

The V gene is TRBV18, the J gene TRBJ1-1, with D possibly TRBD1 on 6 matching bases. Per germline, CDR1 KGHSH and CDR2 LQKENI. The length of the CDR3 is 13 residues. Trimming took off 5 bases at V and 4 bases at J, with 11 bases between the two ends. CDR3 protein: CASSDDRSTEAFF. CDR3 in DNA: TGTGCCAGCTCAGACGACAGGTCCACTGAAGCTTTCTTT.

The genes are TRBV29-1 and TRBJ2-1, with TRBD1 as a possible D gene (6 bases). The CDR3 is 14 amino acids. V was trimmed by 4 bases and J by 9 bases, leaving 19 bases between them. Germline CDR1 and CDR2: SQVTM and ANQGSEA. CDR3 sequence: CSVGMNRVTTEQFF. CDR3 sequence (DNA): TGCAGCGTTGGGATGAACAGGGTGACGACTGAGCAGTTCTTC.

This sequence joins TRBV7-3 and TRBJ1-6; unclear D gene. CDR3 length: 14 amino acids. Germline CDR1 and CDR2: SGHTA and FQGTGA. The V end lost 4 bases, the J end lost 10 bases, and 14 bases lay between the germline ends. This CDR3 is CASSSGVVGSPLHF. CDR3 nucleotides: TGTGCCAGCAGCTCCGGGGTTGTGGGCTCACCCCTCCACTTT.

J is TRBJ2-1 and V is TRBV11-2; TRBD2 aligns across 9 bases. V dropped 5 bases and J dropped 7; count of bases not matched to a gene: 12. The CDR3 length is 16 residues. CDR1 is SGHAT and CDR2 is FQNNGV in the germline V gene. The CDR3 loop reads CASSKGRLAGTNEQFF. The CDR3, as DNA: TGTGCCAGCAGCAAAGGGAGGCTAGCGGGGACTAATGAGCAGTTCTTC.

The genes are TRBV11-2 and TRBJ2-5; 7 bases are a match to TRBD2. The germline V gene encodes CDR1 SGHAT and CDR2 FQNNGV. Trimming took 5 bases from V and 1 from J; bases not matched to a gene: 4. CDR3 length: 14 residues. This CDR3 is CASSPGLLQETQYF. The CDR3 nucleotides are TGTGCCAGCAGCCCGGGACTACTCCAAGAGACCCAGTACTTC.

V gene TRBV7-3 combines with J gene TRBJ2-6, with 11 bases that match TRBD1. The CDR3 sequence is 17 residues long. The J segment lost 0 bases and the V segment lost 5 bases, leaving 3 bases of the junction unmatched. CDR1 and CDR2 from the germline V gene are SGHTA and FQGTGA. The CDR3 reads CASSRTGGGSGANVLTF. CDR3 DNA: TGTGCCAGCAGCCGGACAGGGGGCGGCTCTGGGGCCAACGTCCTGACTTTC.

This clone has just one count. The rearrangement joins TRBV5-8 to TRBJ1-2; tentatively, D is TRBD1 (5 bases). Germline-derived CDR1 and CDR2 are SGHTS and YDEGEE. There are 13 residues in the CDR3. V lost 5 bases and J 6 bases, leaving 14 bases between the germline ends. The chain's CDR3 is CASSKWGADGYTF. The CDR3 bases are TGTGCCAGCAGTAAGTGGGGCGCCGATGGCTACACCTTC.

The rearrangement uses TRBV9 and TRBJ2-3; the D is unclear. V lost 3 bases, J lost 2 bases, and 7 bases lay in between. In germline, CDR1 is SGDLS, CDR2 YYNGEE. The CDR3 loop spans 13 amino acids. CDR3 sequence reads: CASSGSLTDTQYF. The CDR3 nucleotides are TGTGCCAGCAGCGGGAGCCTCACAGATACGCAGTATTTT. The full variable domain, rest sourced from reference TRBV9 and TRBJ2-3, is DSGVTQTPKHLITATGQRVTLRCSPRSGDLSVYWYQQSLDQGLQFLIQYYNGEERAKGNILERFSAQQFPDLHSELNLSSLELGDSALYFCASSGSLTDTQYFGPGTRLTVL.

The table lists this clone with a count of one. J is TRBJ2-5 and V is TRBV28; tentative D call: TRBD2 (6 bases). CDR3 length: 13 residues. Per germline, CDR1 MDHEN and CDR2 SYDVKM. V was clipped by 5 bases and J by 7 bases, with 14 bases between them. The DNA for the CDR3 is TGTGCCAGCAGTCCCCCTCAGGGACTGACCCAGTACTTC. The encoded protein is CASSPPQGLTQYF.

A single count supports this clone. The V and J genes are TRBV19 and TRBJ2-2; tentative D call: TRBD2 (5 bases). The CDR3 consists of 13 residues. Germline assignment: CDR1 LNHDA and CDR2 SQIVND (reference sequence). V was trimmed by 5 bases and J by 6 bases, leaving 10 bases between them. DNA of the CDR3: TGTGCCAGTAGTGCTGGACTGTCCGGGGAGCTGTTTTTT. This codes for CASSAGLSGELFF.

The chain carries TRBV27 and TRBJ2-3, with 9 bases fitting TRBD1. Losses at the gene ends were 8 bases for V and 6 bases for J; bases not matched to a gene: 12. CDR1 is MNHEY and CDR2 is SMNVEV in the germline V gene (reference sequence). The length of the CDR3 is 15 residues. The CDR3 bases are TGTGCCAGCTCGCGGGGACAGGGAAAGGAGGATACGCAGTATTTT. Protein product: CASSRGQGKEDTQYF.

The rearrangement links TRBV14 to TRBJ1-6; a weak D match, TRBD1 (5 bases). The V end lost 6 bases, the J end lost 0 bases, and 9 bases lay between the germline ends. The CDR3 length is 15 residues. Per the germline V gene, CDR1 is SGHDN and CDR2 is FVKESK. CDR3 bases: TGTGCCAGCAGGCACAGGAGCTCCTATAATTCACCCCTCCACTTT. This gives the protein CASRHRSSYNSPLHF.

This clone was counted between two and nine times. The chain combines TRBV4-2 with TRBJ2-1; 10 nucleotides match TRBD2. The CDR3 runs to 16 residues. The V segment lost 2 bases and the J segment 8 bases; nucleotides outside the gene matches: 9. Germline V CDR1 and CDR2: LGHNA, YNFKEQ. This CDR3 reads CASSQREAGGHDEQFF. The DNA of the CDR3 is TGTGCCAGCAGCCAACGAGAAGCGGGGGGGCACGATGAGCAGTTCTTC.

Note on this clone: The sample carries other DNA sequences with the same CDR3. V and J are TRBV25-1 and TRBJ2-3; D is perhaps TRBD1 (6 bases). Trimming took off 6 bases at V and 7 bases at J, with 14 bases between the two ends. This CDR3 has 13 residues. CDR1 and CDR2 (germline): MGHDK, SYGVNS. CDR3 DNA sequence: TGTGCCAGCAGGCGAGGGGGTGAACATACGCAGTATTTT. It is translated as CASRRGGEHTQYF.